This T cell receptor beta chain comes out of a study of blood T cell repertoires in COVID-19. This CDR3 has 16 amino acids. Germline CDR1 reads GTSNPN; CDR2 reads SVGIG (reference sequence). V lost 4 bases and J 1 base, leaving 17 bases between the germline ends. TCRdb's copy holds only in-frame clones and misses some; the assay was immunoSEQ multiplex PCR. The sample holds some 93,000 clones, roughly 86% seen once. This clonotype was obtained from a man between 45 and 60 years old with acute or convalescent COVID-19. The chain carries TRBV30 and TRBJ2-1; D may be TRBD2 (6 bases). Sequenced sample: peripheral blood. This CDR3 reads CAWKLPGAASYNEQFF. The CDR3 coding sequence is TGTGCCTGGAAGCTTCCGGGAGCGGCGTCCTACAATGAGCAGTTCTTC.